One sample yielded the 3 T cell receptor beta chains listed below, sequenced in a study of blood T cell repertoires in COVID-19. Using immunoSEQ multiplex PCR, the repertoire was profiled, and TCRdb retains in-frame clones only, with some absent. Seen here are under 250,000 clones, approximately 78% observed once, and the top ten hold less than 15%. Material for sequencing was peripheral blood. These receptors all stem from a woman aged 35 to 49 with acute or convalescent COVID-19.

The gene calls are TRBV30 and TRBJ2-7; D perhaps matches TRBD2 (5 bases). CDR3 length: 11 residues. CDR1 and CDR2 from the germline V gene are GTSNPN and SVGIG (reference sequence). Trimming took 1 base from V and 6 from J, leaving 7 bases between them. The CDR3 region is CAWSGGSEQYF. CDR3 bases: TGTGCCTGGAGTGGAGGGAGCGAGCAGTACTTC.

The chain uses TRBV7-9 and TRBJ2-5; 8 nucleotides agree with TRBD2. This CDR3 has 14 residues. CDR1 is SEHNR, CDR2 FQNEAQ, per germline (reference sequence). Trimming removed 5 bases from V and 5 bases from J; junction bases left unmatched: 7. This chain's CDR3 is CASSRATSAETQYF. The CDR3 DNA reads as TGTGCCAGCAGCCGAGCGACTAGCGCTGAGACCCAGTACTTC.

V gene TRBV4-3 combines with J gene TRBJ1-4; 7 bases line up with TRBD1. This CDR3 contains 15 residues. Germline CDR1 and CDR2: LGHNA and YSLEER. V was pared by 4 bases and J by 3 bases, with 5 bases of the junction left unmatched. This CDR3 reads CASSPDREANEKLFF. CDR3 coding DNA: TGCGCCAGCAGCCCAGACAGGGAGGCTAATGAAAAACTGTTTTTT.